This T cell receptor beta chain was documented in a study of cytomegalovirus exposure and HLA in healthy donors. In the study overall: From donors who were HLA-typed, an early data release held around 80 million unique TCRs.

There are a few counts of this clone. Its antigen is still unknown. With 60 Vbeta and 13 Jbeta primers, the PCR was carried out. Using immunoSEQ multiplex PCR, the repertoire was profiled, and TCRdb retains in-frame clones only, with some absent. The sample lists 75,000 to 100,000 clones, around 8% occurring once. The study, taken as a whole, reports: In vitro experiments confirmed that three CMV-associated chains were specific for CMV antigens. In an earlier analysis, most TCR beta V segments were productive about 87% or about 30% of the time. Later work showed greater clonal expansion in HLA-associated TCR beta chains than in equally common others.

CDR3 length: 15 residues. Germline CDR1 reads SGHNT; CDR2 reads YYREEE (reference sequence). V lost 4 bases and J lost 2; bases outside the gene matches: 4. The chain uses TRBV5-4 and TRBJ2-5, with 11 nucleotides matching TRBD1. The TCR sequence derives from a man in his fifties or sixties in good health and CMV-seronegative. The sequenced sample consisted of PBMCs. The CDR3 protein is CASSPGDRGQETQYF. CDR3 coding DNA: TGTGCCAGCAGCCCGGGGGACAGGGGGCAAGAGACCCAGTACTTC.